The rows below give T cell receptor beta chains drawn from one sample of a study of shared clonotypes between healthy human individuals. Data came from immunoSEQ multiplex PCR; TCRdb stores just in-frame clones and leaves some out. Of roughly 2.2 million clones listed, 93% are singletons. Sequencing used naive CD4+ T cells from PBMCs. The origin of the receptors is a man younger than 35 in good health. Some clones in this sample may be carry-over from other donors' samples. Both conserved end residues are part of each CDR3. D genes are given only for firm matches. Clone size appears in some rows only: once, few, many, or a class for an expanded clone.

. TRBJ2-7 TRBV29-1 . TGCAGCGTTGTGACCGACTACGAGCAGTACTTC CSVVTDYEQYF
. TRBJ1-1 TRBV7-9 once TGTGCCAGCAGCCTCGGAGGGGAGAGCACTGAAGCTTTCTTT CASSLGGESTEAFF
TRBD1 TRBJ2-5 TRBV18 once TGTGCCAGCTCACGGGGGACAGGGTTGCAAGAGACCCAGTACTTC CASSRGTGLQETQYF
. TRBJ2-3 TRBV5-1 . TGCGCCAGCAGCACAAGCGGCACAGATACGCAGTATTTT CASSTSGTDTQYF
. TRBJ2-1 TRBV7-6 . TGTGCCAGCAGCTCGAGCTCCTACAATGAGCAGTTCTTC CASSSSSYNEQFF
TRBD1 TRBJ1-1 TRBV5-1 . TGCGCCAGCAGCTTCACTCCCGGGACAGGGAACGATAGAGGCACTGAAGCTTTCTTT CASSFTPGTGNDRGTEAFF
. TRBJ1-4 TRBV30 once TGTGCCTGGACCCCAACGGGGAGTTATAATGAAAAACTGTTTTTT CAWTPTGSYNEKLFF
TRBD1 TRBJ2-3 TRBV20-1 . TGTAGGACAGGGAACACAGATACGCAGTATTTT CRTGNTDTQYF
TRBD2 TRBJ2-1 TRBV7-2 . TGTGCCAGCAGCTTACCGGGAGGGCCCTCCAATGAGCAGTTCTTC CASSLPGGPSNEQFF
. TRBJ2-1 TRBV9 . TGTGCCAGCAGCGTAGGCCGTCTGAGCTCCTACAATGAGCAGTTCTTC CASSVGRLSSYNEQFF
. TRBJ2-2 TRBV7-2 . TGTGCCAGCAGCTTCACATGGAACACCGGGGAGCTGTTTTTT CASSFTWNTGELFF
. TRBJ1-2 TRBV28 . TGTGCCAGCAGTTTGGACAGTGATTATGGCTACACCTTC CASSLDSDYGYTF
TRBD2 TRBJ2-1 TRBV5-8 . TGTGCCAGCAGCTCCGTCTGGACTAGTTTTGGCAATGAGCAGTTCTTC CASSSVWTSFGNEQFF
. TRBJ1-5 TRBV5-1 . TGCGCCAGCAGCTTGACAGCAAATAGCAATCAGCCCCAGCATTTT CASSLTANSNQPQHF
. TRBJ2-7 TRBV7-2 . TGTGCCAGCAGCTTAGAGGTTAGCTCCTACGAGCAGTACTTC CASSLEVSSYEQYF
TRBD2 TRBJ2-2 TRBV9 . TGTGCCAGCAGCGTAGGACCCCGGCTAGCGGCAAACACCGGGGAGCTGTTTTTT CASSVGPRLAANTGELFF
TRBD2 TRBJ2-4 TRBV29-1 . TGCAGCGTTGCCGGTGGGGGGGACATTCAGTACTTC CSVAGGGDIQYF
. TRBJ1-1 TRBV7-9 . TGTGCCAGCAGCTTAGAGGGGGGTCCCCCCGGGAACACTGAAGCTTTCTTT CASSLEGGPPGNTEAFF
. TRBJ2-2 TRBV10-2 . TGCGCCAGCAGGATCGGGCCCTCTGGGGGGGAGCTGTTTTTT CASRIGPSGGELFF
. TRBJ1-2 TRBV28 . TGTGCCAGCAGTTTAAGACCCGATATCGACGGCTACACCTTC CASSLRPDIDGYTF
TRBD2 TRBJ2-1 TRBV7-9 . TGTGCCAGCAGCTGGTCCTACGCTAGCGGGAGCTATGAGCAGTTCTTC CASSWSYASGSYEQFF
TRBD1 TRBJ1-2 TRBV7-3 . TGTGCCAGCAGCTTAACGGGACAGCCCTATGGCTACACCTTC CASSLTGQPYGYTF
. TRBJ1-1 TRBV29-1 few TGCAGCGTTGTTCAGGGATTGAACACTGAAGCTTTCTTT CSVVQGLNTEAFF
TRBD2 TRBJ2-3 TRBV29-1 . TGCAGCGTCCCTATAGGACTAGCGGGAGCCGCTAGCACAGATACGCAGTATTTT CSVPIGLAGAASTDTQYF
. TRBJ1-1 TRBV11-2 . TGTGCCAGCAGCGCCTCCCGGGGGGTTAGCCACCCTGAAGCTTTCTTT CASSASRGVSHPEAFF
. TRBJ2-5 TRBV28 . TGTGCCAGCAGCTCGGTCGAGACCCAGTACTTC CASSSVETQYF
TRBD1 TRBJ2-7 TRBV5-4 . TGTGCCAGCAGCAGCTTGGACAGGGAACTCCACGAGCAGTACTTC CASSSLDRELHEQYF
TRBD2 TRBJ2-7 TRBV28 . TGTGCCAGCAGTTTAACTGGGCGGGGGAGCTCCTACGAGCAGTACTTC CASSLTGRGSSYEQYF
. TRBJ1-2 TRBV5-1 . TGCGCCAGCAGCTTCGGGACGGCTTATGGCTACACCTTC CASSFGTAYGYTF
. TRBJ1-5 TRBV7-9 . TGTGCCAGCAGCTTAGGTTTTGATTATAGCAATCAGCCCCAGCATTTT CASSLGFDYSNQPQHF
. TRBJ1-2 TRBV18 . TGTGCCAGCTCACCACCAGCAGAATATGGCTACACCTTC CASSPPAEYGYTF
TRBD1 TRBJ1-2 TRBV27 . TGTGCCAGCACCAGGACAGGGGGCAATAACTATGGCTACACCTTC CASTRTGGNNYGYTF
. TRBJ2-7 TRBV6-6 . TGTGCCAGCAGTAGAAACGCCGAGCAGTACTTC CASSRNAEQYF
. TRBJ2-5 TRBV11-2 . TGTGCCAGCAGCCAAGTTACAGCTGAGACCCAGTACTTC CASSQVTAETQYF
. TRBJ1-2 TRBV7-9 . TGTGCCAGCAGCTTAAGTACGTATGGCTACACCTTC CASSLSTYGYTF
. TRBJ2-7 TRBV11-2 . TGTGCCAGCAGCTTAGATTGGGGGGCCTACGAGCAGTACTTC CASSLDWGAYEQYF
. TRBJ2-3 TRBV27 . TGTGCCAGCTGCCTCCGTTGGGGAGTCGTTACAGATACGCAGTATTTT CASCLRWGVVTDTQYF
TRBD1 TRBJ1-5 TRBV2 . TGTGCCAGCAGCCCTAGAACAGGGGGCGATCAGCCCCAGCATTTT CASSPRTGGDQPQHF
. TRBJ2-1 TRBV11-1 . TGTGCCAGCAGCTTATCGCGGTCCCTGGCGAACAATGAGCAGTTCTTC CASSLSRSLANNEQFF
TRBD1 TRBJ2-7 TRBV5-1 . TGCGCCAGCAGCCCACCAGGGACAGGGGGCGCGAACGAGCAGTACTTC CASSPPGTGGANEQYF
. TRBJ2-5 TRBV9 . TGTGCCAGCAGCGTAGGGGCAGGGCAGGGGGAGACCCAGTACTTC CASSVGAGQGETQYF
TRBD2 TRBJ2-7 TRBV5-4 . TGTGCCAGCAGCCTCGGACTAGCGGGCACAAACGAGCAGTACTTC CASSLGLAGTNEQYF
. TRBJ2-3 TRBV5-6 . TGTGCCAGCAGCTGGAAGGGACACGGGGGCACAGATACGCAGTATTTT CASSWKGHGGTDTQYF
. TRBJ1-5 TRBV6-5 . TGTGCCAGCAGTTCCAGGGGATCTGGCAATCAGCCCCAGCATTTT CASSSRGSGNQPQHF
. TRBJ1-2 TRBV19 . TGTGCCAGTAGTATAAGGGCAGCCCTGGAAGGCTACACCTTC CASSIRAALEGYTF
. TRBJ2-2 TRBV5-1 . TGCGCCAGCAGGATTTTAGGGACCGGGGAGCTGTTTTTT CASRILGTGELFF